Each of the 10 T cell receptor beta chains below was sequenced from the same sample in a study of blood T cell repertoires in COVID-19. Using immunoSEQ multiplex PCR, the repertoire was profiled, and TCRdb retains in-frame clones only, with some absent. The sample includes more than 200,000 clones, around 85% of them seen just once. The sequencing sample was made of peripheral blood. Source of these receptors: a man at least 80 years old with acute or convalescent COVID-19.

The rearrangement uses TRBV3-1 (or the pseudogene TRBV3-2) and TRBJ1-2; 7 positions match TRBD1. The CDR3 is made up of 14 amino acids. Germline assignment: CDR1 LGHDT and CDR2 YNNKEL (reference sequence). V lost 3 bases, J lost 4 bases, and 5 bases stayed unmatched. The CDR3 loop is CASSHPDRAYGYTF. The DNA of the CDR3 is TGTGCCAGCAGCCACCCCGACAGGGCCTATGGCTACACCTTC.

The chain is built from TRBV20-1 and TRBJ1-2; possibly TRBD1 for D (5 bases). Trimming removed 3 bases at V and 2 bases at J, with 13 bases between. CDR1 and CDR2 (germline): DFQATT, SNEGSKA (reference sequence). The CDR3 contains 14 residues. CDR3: CSASGQGTNYGYTF. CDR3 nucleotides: TGCAGTGCTAGTGGGCAGGGAACGAACTATGGCTACACCTTC.

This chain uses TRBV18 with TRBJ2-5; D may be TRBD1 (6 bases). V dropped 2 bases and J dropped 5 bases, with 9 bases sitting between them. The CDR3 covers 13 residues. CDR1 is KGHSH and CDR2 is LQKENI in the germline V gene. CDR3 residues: CASSPTGTETQYF. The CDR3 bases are TGTGCCAGCTCACCAACAGGGACCGAGACCCAGTACTTC. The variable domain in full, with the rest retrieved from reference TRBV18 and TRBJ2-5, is NAGVMQNPRHLVRRRGQEARLRCSPMKGHSHVYWYRQLPEEGLKFMVYLQKENIIDESGMPKERFSAEFPKEGPSILRIQQVVRGDSAAYFCASSPTGTETQYFGPGTRLLVL.

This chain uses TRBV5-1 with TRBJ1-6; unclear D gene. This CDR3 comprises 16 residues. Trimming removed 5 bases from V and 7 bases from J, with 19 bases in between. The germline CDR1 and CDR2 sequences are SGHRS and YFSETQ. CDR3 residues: CASRTKTDGINSPLHF. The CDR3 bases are TGCGCCAGCAGGACTAAGACGGACGGGATAAATTCACCCCTCCACTTT.

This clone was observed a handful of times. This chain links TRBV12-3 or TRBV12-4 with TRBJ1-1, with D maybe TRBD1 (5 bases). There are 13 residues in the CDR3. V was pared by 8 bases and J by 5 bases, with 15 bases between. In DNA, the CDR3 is TGTGCCAGCGGACCTATTGGGGGGACTGAAGCTTTCTTT. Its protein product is CASGPIGGTEAFF.

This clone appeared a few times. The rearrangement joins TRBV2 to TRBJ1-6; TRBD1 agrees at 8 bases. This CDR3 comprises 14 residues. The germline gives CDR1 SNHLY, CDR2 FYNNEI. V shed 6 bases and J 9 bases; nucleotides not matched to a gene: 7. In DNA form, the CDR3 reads TGTGCCAGCAGGGCACAGGGGGGAAGTTCACCCCTCCACTTT. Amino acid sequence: CASRAQGGSSPLHF.

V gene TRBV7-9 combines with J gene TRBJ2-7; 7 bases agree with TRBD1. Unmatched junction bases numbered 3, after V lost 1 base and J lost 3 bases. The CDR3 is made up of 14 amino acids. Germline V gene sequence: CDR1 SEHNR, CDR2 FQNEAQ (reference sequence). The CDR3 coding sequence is TGTGCCAGCAGCTTAGAACAGGGGATCTACGAGCAGTACTTC. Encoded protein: CASSLEQGIYEQYF.

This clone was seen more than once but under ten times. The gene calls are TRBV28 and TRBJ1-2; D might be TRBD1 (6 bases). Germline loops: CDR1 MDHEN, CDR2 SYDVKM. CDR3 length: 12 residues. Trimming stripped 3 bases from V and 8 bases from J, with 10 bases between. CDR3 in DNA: TGTGCCAGCAGTTTGCGACAGGAAGGCTACACCTTC. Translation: CASSLRQEGYTF.

CDR3 sequence: CASSWGQGAQNEQFF. The CDR3 region has the DNA TGTGCCAGTAGTTGGGGACAGGGGGCGCAGAATGAGCAGTTCTTC. The chain carries TRBV19 and TRBJ2-1, with 12 positions matching TRBD1. The J segment lost 7 bases and the V segment lost 5 bases, leaving 6 bases of the junction unmatched. Germline loops: CDR1 LNHDA, CDR2 SQIVND (reference sequence). There are 15 residues in the CDR3.

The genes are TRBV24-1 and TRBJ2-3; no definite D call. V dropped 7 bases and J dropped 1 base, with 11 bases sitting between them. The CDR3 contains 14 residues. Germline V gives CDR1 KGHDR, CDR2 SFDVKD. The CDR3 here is CATSPLQGTDTQYF. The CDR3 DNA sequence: TGTGCCACCAGCCCCCTCCAGGGCACAGATACGCAGTATTTT.